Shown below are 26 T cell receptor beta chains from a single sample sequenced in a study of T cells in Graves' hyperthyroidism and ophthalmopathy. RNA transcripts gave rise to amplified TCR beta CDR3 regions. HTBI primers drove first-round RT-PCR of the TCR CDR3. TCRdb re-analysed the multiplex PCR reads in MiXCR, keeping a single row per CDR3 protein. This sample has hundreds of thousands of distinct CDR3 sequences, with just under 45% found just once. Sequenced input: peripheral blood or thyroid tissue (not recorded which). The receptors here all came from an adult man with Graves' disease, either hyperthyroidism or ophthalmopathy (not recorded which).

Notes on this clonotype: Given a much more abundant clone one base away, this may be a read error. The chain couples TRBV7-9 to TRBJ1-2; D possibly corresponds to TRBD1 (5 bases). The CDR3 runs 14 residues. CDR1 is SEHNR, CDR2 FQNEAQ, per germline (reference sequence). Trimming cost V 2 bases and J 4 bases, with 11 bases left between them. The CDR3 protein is CASSLPGSPYGYTF. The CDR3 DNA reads TGTGCCAGCAGCTTACCAGGGTCGCCCTATGGCTACACCTTC.

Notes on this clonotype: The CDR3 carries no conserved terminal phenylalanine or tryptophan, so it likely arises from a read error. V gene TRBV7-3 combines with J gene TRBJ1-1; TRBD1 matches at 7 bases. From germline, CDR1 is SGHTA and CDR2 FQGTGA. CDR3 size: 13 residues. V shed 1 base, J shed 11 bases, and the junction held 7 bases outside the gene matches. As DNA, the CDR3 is TGTGCCAGCAGCTTAAACAGGGGCGACGAGGCTTTCCTT. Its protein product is CASSLNRGDEAFL.

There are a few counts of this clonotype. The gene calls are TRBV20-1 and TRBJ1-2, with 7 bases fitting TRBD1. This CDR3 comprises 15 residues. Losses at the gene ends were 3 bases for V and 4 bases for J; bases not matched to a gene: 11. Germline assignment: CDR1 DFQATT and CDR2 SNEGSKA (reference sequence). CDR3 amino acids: CSASPRQGGGYGYTF. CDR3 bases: TGCAGTGCTAGTCCCAGACAGGGCGGGGGCTATGGCTACACCTTC.

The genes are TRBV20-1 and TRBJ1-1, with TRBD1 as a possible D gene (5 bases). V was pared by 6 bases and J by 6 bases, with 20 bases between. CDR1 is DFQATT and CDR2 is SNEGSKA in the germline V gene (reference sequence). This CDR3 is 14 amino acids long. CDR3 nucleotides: TGCAGTGCCAAGACAGAGAACAGGATCCCTGAAGCTTTCTTT. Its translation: CSAKTENRIPEAFF.

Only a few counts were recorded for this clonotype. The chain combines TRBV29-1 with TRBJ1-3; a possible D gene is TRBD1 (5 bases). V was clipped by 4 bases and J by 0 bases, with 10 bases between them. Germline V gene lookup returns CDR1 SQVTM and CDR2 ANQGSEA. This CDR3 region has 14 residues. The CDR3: CSVVDGHSGNTIYF. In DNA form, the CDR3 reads TGCAGCGTTGTTGACGGACACTCTGGAAACACCATATATTTT.

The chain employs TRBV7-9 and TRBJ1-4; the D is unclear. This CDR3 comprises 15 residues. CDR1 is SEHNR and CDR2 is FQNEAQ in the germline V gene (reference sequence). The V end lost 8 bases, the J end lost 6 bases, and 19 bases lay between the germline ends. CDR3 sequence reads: CASQPEGSWYEKLFF. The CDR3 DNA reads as TGTGCCAGCCAGCCAGAAGGTTCCTGGTATGAAAAACTGTTTTTT.

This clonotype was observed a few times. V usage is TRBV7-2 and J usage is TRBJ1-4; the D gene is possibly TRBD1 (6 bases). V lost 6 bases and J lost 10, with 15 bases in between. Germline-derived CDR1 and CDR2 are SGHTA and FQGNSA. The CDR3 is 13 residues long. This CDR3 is CASSFERGRKLFF. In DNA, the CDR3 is TGTGCCAGCAGTTTTGAGCGGGGGCGAAAACTGTTTTTT.

DNA for the CDR3: TGTGCCACCAGCAGAGATTCCGTGCGGATTGTATCGACAGAGGGTGGCTACACCTTC. Translating gives CATSRDSVRIVSTEGGYTF. The chain uses TRBV15 and TRBJ1-2, with D maybe TRBD1 (5 bases). Trimming left V 0 bases short and J 7 bases short, with 27 bases between. The germline CDR1 and CDR2 sequences are LNHNV and YYDKDF (reference sequence). This CDR3 contains 19 residues.

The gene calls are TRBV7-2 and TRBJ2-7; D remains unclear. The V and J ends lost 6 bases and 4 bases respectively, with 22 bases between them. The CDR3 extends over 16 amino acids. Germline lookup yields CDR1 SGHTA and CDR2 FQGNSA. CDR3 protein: CASSYLVGSARYEQYF. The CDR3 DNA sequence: TGTGCCAGCAGTTACTTAGTCGGGTCAGCTCGTTACGAGCAGTACTTC.

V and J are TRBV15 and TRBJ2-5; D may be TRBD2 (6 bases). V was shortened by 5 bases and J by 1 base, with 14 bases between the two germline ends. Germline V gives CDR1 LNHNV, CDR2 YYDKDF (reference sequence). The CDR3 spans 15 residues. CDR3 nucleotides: TGTGCCACCAGCGGGACCGGGGGACGCCAAGAGACCCAGTACTTC. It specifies CATSGTGGRQETQYF. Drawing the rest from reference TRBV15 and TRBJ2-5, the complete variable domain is DAMVIQNPRYQVTQFGKPVTLSCSQTLNHNVMYWYQQKSSQAPKLLFHYYDKDFNNEADTPDNFQSRRPNTSFCFLDIRSPGLGDTAMYLCATSGTGGRQETQYFGPGTRLLVL.

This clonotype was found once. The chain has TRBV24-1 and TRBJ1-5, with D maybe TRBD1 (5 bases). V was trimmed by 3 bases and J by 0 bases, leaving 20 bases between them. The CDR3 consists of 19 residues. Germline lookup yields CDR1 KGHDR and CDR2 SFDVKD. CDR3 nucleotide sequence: TGTGCCACCAGTGATGTGGCCGGGCGGGGGGGTAATAGCAATCAGCCCCAGCATTTT. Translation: CATSDVAGRGGNSNQPQHF.

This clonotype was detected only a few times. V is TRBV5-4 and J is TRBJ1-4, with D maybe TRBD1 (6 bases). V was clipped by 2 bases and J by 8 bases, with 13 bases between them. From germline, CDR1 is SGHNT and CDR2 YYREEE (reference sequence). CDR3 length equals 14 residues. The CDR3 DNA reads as TGTGCCAGCAGCTTTAAAAGGGGGATGGAAAAACTGTTTTTT. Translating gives CASSFKRGMEKLFF.

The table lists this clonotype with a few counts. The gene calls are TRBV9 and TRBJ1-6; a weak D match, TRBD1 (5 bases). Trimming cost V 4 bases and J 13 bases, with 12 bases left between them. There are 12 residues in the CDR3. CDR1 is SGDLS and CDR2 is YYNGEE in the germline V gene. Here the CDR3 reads CASSLTGGPLHF. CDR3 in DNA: TGTGCCAGCAGCTTAACGGGGGGTCCCCTCCACTTT.

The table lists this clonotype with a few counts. CDR3 nucleotides: TGTGCCAGCAGCTTGAATGGGGACCCCTATGGCTACACCTTC. This sequence encodes CASSLNGDPYGYTF. The chain links TRBV5-6 to TRBJ1-2, with TRBD1 as a possible D gene (5 bases). CDR1 is SGHDT and CDR2 is YYEEEE in the germline V gene. Between the trimmed V and J ends, which lost 1 base and 4 bases, there was a span of 11 bases. CDR3 length: 14 residues.

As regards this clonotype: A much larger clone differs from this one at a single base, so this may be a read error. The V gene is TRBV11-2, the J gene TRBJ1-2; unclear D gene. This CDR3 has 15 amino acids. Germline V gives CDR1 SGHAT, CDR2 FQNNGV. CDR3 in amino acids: CAGSLDSRAIHGYTF. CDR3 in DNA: TGTGCCGGCAGCTTAGATTCGAGGGCAATCCATGGCTACACCTTC.

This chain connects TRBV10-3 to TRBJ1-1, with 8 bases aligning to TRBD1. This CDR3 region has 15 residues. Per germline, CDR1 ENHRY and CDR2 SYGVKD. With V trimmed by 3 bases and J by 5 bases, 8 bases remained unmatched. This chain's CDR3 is CAISDRGQARTEAFF. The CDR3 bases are TGTGCCATCAGTGACAGGGGACAGGCAAGGACTGAAGCTTTCTTT.

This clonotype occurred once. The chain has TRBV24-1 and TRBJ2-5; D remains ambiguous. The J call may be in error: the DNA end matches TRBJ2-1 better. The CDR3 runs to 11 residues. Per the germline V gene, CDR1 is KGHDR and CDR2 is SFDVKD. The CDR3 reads CATSDLFEQFF. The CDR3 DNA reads TGTGCCACCAGTGATTTGTTTGAGCAGTTCTTC.

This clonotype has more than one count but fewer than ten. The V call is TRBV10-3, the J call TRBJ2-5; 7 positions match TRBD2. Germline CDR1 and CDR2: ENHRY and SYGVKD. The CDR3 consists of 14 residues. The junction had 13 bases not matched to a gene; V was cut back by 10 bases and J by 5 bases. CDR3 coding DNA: TGTGCCAGCTCACCAGCGGGACCACGGGAGACCCAGTACTTC. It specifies CASSPAGPRETQYF.

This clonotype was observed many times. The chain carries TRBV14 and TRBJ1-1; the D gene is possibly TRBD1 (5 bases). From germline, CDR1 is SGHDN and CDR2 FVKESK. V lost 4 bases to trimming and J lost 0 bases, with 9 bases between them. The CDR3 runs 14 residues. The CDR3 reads CASSRQRVNTEAFF. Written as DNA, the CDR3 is TGTGCCAGCAGCCGACAGAGGGTGAACACTGAAGCTTTCTTT.

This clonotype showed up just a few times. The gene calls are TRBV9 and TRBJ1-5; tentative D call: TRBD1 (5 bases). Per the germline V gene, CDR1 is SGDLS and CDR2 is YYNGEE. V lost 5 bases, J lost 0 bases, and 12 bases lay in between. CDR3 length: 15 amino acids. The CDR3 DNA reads TGTGCCAGCAGTTTTGCGGGGACTAGCAATCAGCCCCAGCATTTT. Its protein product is CASSFAGTSNQPQHF.

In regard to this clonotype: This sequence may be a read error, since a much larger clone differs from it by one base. CDR3 in amino acids: CATSSVGQGPYEQYF. CDR3 DNA: TGTGCCACCAGCAGCGTCGGACAGGGGCCCTACGAGCAGTACTTC. The J gene is TRBJ2-7, the V gene TRBV15; 9 nucleotides line up with TRBD1. Germline lookup yields CDR1 LNHNV and CDR2 YYDKDF (reference sequence). The CDR3 length is 15 residues. J gave up 2 bases and V 3 bases, and 5 bases lay outside the gene matches.

In DNA form, the CDR3 reads TGCGCCAGCAGCTTGGCCGGCCCTTCCTCTGGAAACACCATATATTTT. Protein sequence: CASSLAGPSSGNTIYF. This chain links TRBV5-1 with TRBJ1-3; D gene uncertain. The germline V and J ends were trimmed by 0 bases and 0 bases, with 10 bases remaining between them. The CDR3 is made up of 16 amino acids. Germline CDR1 SGHRS, CDR2 YFSETQ. Looking up the rest from reference TRBV5-1 and TRBJ1-3 gives the full variable domain: KAGVTQTPRYLIKTRGQQVTLSCSPISGHRSVSWYQQTPGQGLQFLFEYFSETQRNKGNFPGRFSGRQFSNSRSEMNVSTLELGDSALYLCASSLAGPSSGNTIYFGEGSWLTVV.

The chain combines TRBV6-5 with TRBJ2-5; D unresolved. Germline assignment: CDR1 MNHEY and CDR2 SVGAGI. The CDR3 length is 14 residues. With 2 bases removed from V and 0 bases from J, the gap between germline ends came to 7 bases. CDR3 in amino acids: CASSYIRHQETQYF. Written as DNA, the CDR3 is TGTGCCAGCAGTTACATAAGGCACCAAGAGACCCAGTACTTC.

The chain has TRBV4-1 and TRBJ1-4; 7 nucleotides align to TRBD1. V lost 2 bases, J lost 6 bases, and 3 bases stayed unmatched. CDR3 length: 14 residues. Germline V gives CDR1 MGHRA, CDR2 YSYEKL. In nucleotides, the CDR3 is TGCGCCAGCAGCCAAACAGGGGCGGATGAAAAACTGTTTTTT. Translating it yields CASSQTGADEKLFF.

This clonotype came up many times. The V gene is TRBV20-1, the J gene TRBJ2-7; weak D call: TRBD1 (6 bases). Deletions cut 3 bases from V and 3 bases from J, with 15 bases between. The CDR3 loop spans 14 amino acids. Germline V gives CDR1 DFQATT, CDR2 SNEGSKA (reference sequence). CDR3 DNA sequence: TGCAGTGCTAGGAAGAGTCAGGGGCACTACGAGCAGTACTTC. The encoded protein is CSARKSQGHYEQYF.

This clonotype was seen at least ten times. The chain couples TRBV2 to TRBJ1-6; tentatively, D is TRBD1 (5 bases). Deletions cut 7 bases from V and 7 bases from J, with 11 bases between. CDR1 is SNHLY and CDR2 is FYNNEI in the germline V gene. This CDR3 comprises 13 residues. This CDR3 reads CASTETENSPLHF. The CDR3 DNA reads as TGTGCCAGCACCGAGACAGAAAATTCACCCCTCCACTTT.